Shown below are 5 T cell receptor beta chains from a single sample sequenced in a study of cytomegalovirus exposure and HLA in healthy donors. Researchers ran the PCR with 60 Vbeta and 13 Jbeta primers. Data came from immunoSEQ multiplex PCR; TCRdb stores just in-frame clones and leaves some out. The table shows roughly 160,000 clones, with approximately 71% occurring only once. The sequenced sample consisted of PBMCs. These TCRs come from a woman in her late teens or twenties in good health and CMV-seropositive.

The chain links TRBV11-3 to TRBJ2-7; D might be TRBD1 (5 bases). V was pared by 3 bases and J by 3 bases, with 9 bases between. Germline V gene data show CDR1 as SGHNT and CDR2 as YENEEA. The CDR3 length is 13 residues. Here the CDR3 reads CASSFHQGYEQYF. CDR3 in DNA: TGTGCCAGCAGCTTTCATCAGGGCTACGAGCAGTACTTC.

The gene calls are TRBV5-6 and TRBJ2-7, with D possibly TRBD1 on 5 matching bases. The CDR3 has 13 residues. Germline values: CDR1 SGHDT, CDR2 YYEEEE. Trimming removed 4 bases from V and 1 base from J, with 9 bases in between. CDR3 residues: CASSDSSSYEQYF. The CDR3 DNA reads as TGTGCCAGCAGCGACAGCAGTTCCTACGAGCAGTACTTC.

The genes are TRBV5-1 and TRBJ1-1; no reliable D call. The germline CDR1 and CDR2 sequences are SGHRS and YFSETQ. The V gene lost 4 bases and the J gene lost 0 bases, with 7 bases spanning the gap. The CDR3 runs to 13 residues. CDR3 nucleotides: TGCGCCAGCAGCCGAAACATGAACACTGAAGCTTTCTTT. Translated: CASSRNMNTEAFF.

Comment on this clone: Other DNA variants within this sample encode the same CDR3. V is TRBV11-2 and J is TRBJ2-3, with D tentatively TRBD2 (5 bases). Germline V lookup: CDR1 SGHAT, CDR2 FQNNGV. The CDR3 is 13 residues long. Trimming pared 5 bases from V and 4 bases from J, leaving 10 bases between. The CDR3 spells CASSLLAPDTQYF. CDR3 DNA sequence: TGTGCCAGCAGCCTCTTAGCGCCAGATACGCAGTATTTT.

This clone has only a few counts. The CDR3 region has the DNA TGTGCCAGCAGTTTAGGCGGGTCAGGGGCTAACTATGGCTACACCTTC. This gives the protein CASSLGGSGANYGYTF. The chain employs TRBV28 and TRBJ1-2, with TRBD1 as a possible D gene (6 bases). CDR1 is MDHEN and CDR2 is SYDVKM in the germline V gene. The V and J ends lost 2 bases and 0 bases respectively, with 13 bases between them. This CDR3 region has 16 residues.